The next 27 T cell receptor beta chains were all read from a single sample in a study of blood T cell repertoires in COVID-19 (TCRdb year 2020). The library was generated by the immunoSEQ multiplex PCR assay. The table comes from immuneACCESS by way of TCRdb, which keeps in-frame sequences with V and J called. Part of the clones is missing from these tables; in studies checked, under half for an unresolved V gene and the rest for unknown reasons. Here the sample has 310,000 or so clones; almost 90% occur a single time. The ten top clones hold about 11% of the sample. The sequencing input was peripheral blood. The receptors come from a woman aged 25 to 39 with COVID-19, enrolled during active disease.

This chain uses TRBV18 with TRBJ1-4; 9 nucleotides agree with TRBD1. V lost 4 bases, J lost 8 bases, and 5 bases stayed unmatched. Germline values: CDR1 KGHSH, CDR2 LQKENI. CDR3 length: 14 amino acids. CDR3 amino acids: CASSQGQGGEKLFF. DNA of the CDR3: TGTGCCAGCTCACAGGGACAGGGTGGCGAAAAACTGTTTTTT. Full variable domain (outside the CDR3, taken from reference TRBV18 and TRBJ1-4): NAGVMQNPRHLVRRRGQEARLRCSPMKGHSHVYWYRQLPEEGLKFMVYLQKENIIDESGMPKERFSAEFPKEGPSILRIQQVVRGDSAAYFCASSQGQGGEKLFFGSGTQLSVL.

CDR3 nucleotides: TGTGCCAGCAGTTTATCGACTCTTACCTACGAGCAGTACTTC. This sequence encodes CASSLSTLTYEQYF. This chain links TRBV27 with TRBJ2-7; no clear D. V was trimmed by 0 bases and J by 2 bases, leaving 8 bases between them. CDR3 length: 14 residues. Germline loops: CDR1 MNHEY, CDR2 SMNVEV (reference sequence).

The chain carries TRBV9 and TRBJ2-5; TRBD2 might be the D (6 bases). Germline CDR1 is SGDLS and CDR2 is YYNGEE. The ends were cut back, 0 bases at V and 4 bases at J, with 13 bases in the middle. The CDR3 has 15 amino acids. CDR3 in amino acids: CASSVVGGKGETQYF. The CDR3 coding sequence is TGTGCCAGCAGCGTAGTCGGGGGAAAGGGAGAGACCCAGTACTTC.

This chain connects TRBV27 to TRBJ2-7, with unresolved D. CDR3 length: 14 amino acids. V lost 0 bases, J lost 6 bases, and 12 bases lay in between. Per germline, CDR1 MNHEY and CDR2 SMNVEV (reference sequence). Here the CDR3 DNA reads TGTGCCAGCAGTTTATCGATAGACTTCGGCGAGCAGTACTTC. This codes for CASSLSIDFGEQYF.

The J gene is TRBJ1-6, the V gene TRBV6-5, with D unclear. The CDR3 loop spans 14 amino acids. Per the germline V gene, CDR1 is MNHEY and CDR2 is SVGAGI. The germline V and J ends were trimmed by 2 bases and 7 bases, with 9 bases remaining between them. CDR3 residues: CASSYGERNSPLHF. CDR3 nucleotides: TGTGCCAGCAGTTACGGGGAGAGGAATTCACCCCTCCACTTT.

The V and J genes are TRBV5-1 and TRBJ2-1; TRBD1 matches 9 bases. This CDR3 has 16 residues. Germline CDR1 reads SGHRS; CDR2 reads YFSETQ. With 2 bases clipped from V and 2 bases from J, the junction kept 5 bases outside the gene matches. CDR3: CASSLDRGAPYNEQFF. CDR3 DNA sequence: TGCGCCAGCAGCTTAGACAGGGGGGCTCCCTACAATGAGCAGTTCTTC.

V usage is TRBV29-1 and J usage is TRBJ2-4; D is possibly TRBD1 (6 bases). There are 13 residues in the CDR3. Germline V gene sequence: CDR1 SQVTM, CDR2 ANQGSEA. Trimming left V 8 bases short and J 2 bases short, with 13 bases between. DNA for the CDR3: TGCAGCACTTCACAGGGTTCCAAAAACATTCAGTACTTC. Its translation: CSTSQGSKNIQYF.

The chain has TRBV28 and TRBJ2-7, with 7 bases aligning to TRBD2. The CDR3 runs 12 residues. CDR1 is MDHEN, CDR2 SYDVKM, per germline. Trimming cost V 7 bases and J 4 bases; bases outside gene matches: 4. The CDR3 sequence is CASTLGGYEQYF. The CDR3, as DNA: TGTGCCAGCACCCTGGGGGGGTACGAGCAGTACTTC.

This chain connects TRBV5-1 to TRBJ2-1, with 9 bases aligning to TRBD2. Germline-derived CDR1 and CDR2 are SGHRS and YFSETQ. V was pared by 2 bases and J by 9 bases, with 15 bases of the junction left unmatched. The CDR3 has 17 amino acids. The CDR3 here is CASSFASLAGVGSEQFF. Written as DNA, the CDR3 is TGCGCCAGCAGCTTTGCGTCTTTAGCGGGAGTTGGGAGTGAGCAGTTCTTC.

The chain recombines TRBV9 with TRBJ2-7, with 9 bases fitting TRBD1. Germline lookup yields CDR1 SGDLS and CDR2 YYNGEE. The length of the CDR3 is 13 residues. With 4 bases clipped from V and 6 bases from J, the junction kept 5 bases outside the gene matches. The CDR3 coding sequence is TGTGCCAGCAGCCCCCGGGACAGGGTCGAGCAGTACTTC. It yields the protein CASSPRDRVEQYF.

The chain links TRBV5-1 to TRBJ1-2, with D perhaps TRBD1 (6 bases). The V end lost 6 bases, the J end lost 2 bases, and 17 bases lay between the germline ends. Looked up from germline, CDR1 is SGHRS and CDR2 is YFSETQ. CDR3 size: 15 residues. The CDR3 spells CASNQDGGPNYGYTF. CDR3 nucleotides: TGCGCCAGCAACCAGGACGGGGGGCCGAACTATGGCTACACCTTC.

The chain is built from TRBV5-1 and TRBJ2-3; 7 bases match TRBD1. Germline V gene lookup returns CDR1 SGHRS and CDR2 YFSETQ. CDR3 length equals 14 residues. The junction had 3 bases not matched to a gene; V was cut back by 3 bases and J by 2 bases. CDR3: CASSWDSATDTQYF. The CDR3 DNA sequence: TGCGCCAGCAGCTGGGACAGCGCCACAGATACGCAGTATTTT.

The V and J genes are TRBV7-3 and TRBJ2-1; maybe TRBD2 (6 bases). V dropped 5 bases and J dropped 6 bases, with 11 bases sitting between them. The CDR3 extends over 13 amino acids. Germline values: CDR1 SGHTA, CDR2 FQGTGA. DNA of the CDR3: TGTGCCAGCAGCACTCTCGGGGGCAATGAGCAGTTCTTC. Its translation: CASSTLGGNEQFF.

V is TRBV18 and J is TRBJ1-2, with D possibly being TRBD1 (6 bases). CDR1 is KGHSH and CDR2 is LQKENI in the germline V gene. V lost 0 bases, J lost 8 bases, and 13 bases lay in between. The CDR3 is made up of 14 amino acids. The CDR3 reads CASSPPGAPLGYTF. CDR3 DNA: TGTGCCAGCTCACCACCGGGGGCCCCACTGGGCTACACCTTC.

This chain joins TRBV19 and TRBJ2-1; TRBD2 is a possible D gene (6 bases). The V and J ends lost 4 bases and 3 bases respectively, with 10 bases between them. The CDR3 has 14 residues. CDR1 and CDR2 (germline): LNHDA, SQIVND (reference sequence). CDR3 residues: CASSSGGDYNEQFF. The DNA for the CDR3 is TGTGCCAGTAGTAGCGGCGGGGACTACAATGAGCAGTTCTTC.

The gene calls are TRBV6-5 and TRBJ1-5; a weak D match, TRBD1 (5 bases). CDR3 length equals 13 residues. Trimming took off 4 bases at V and 3 bases at J, with 7 bases between the two ends. The germline V gene encodes CDR1 MNHEY and CDR2 SVGAGI. Here the CDR3 DNA reads TGTGCCAGCAGTTTACAGGACAATCAGCCCCAGCATTTT. Encoded protein: CASSLQDNQPQHF.

The V call is TRBV12-3 or TRBV12-4, the J call TRBJ1-1, with 7 nucleotides matching TRBD1. The CDR3 sequence is 13 residues long. J lost 5 bases, V lost 5 bases, and 5 bases had no gene match. The CDR3 DNA follows: TGTGCCAGCAGTCGACAGGGACGGACTGAAGCTTTCTTT. Its protein is CASSRQGRTEAFF.

This clone was seen only once. The chain recombines TRBV12-5 with TRBJ2-7; 9 bases are shared with TRBD1. There are 15 residues in the CDR3. Germline lookup yields CDR1 LGHNT and CDR2 FRNRAP. The trim removed 5 bases at V and 5 bases at J, leaving 10 bases unmatched. CDR3 amino acids: CASGTQGTGTHEQYF. The CDR3 coding sequence is TGTGCTAGTGGTACCCAGGGGACAGGGACGCACGAGCAGTACTTC.

The chain employs TRBV6-5 and TRBJ2-7, with 8 bases that match TRBD2. V trimming: 7 bases; J trimming: 2 bases; junction bases outside the gene matches: 10. The CDR3 totals 15 residues. The germline V gene has CDR1 MNHEY and CDR2 SVGAGI. The CDR3 sequence: CASTKSGRTTYEQYF. In nucleotides, the CDR3 is TGTGCCAGCACTAAAAGCGGGAGAACCACCTACGAGCAGTACTTC.

The V and J genes are TRBV6-6 and TRBJ2-7; 11 bases align to TRBD2. The J segment lost 4 bases and the V segment lost 5 bases, leaving 16 bases of the junction unmatched. CDR1 and CDR2 (germline): MNHNY, SVGAGI (reference sequence). This CDR3 is 18 amino acids long. CDR3 in amino acids: CASSPQASGRTGGYEQYF. CDR3 DNA: TGTGCCAGCAGTCCCCAAGCTAGCGGGAGGACCGGTGGATACGAGCAGTACTTC.

The chain couples TRBV28 to TRBJ1-1, with 7 bases matching TRBD1. Per the germline V gene, CDR1 is MDHEN and CDR2 is SYDVKM. The V segment lost 6 bases and the J segment 1 base; nucleotides outside the gene matches: 17. There are 18 residues in the CDR3. The CDR3 nucleotides are TGTGCCAGCAGGTTTACATGGACAGGAATGGGCTCGAACACTGAAGCTTTCTTT. Translating it yields CASRFTWTGMGSNTEAFF. The full variable domain, in which reference TRBV28 and TRBJ1-1 provide the parts outside the CDR3, is DVKVTQSSRYLVKRTGEKVFLECVQDMDHENMFWYRQDPGLGLRLIYFSYDVKMKEKGDIPEGYSVSREKKERFSLILESASTNQTSMYLCASRFTWTGMGSNTEAFFGQGTRLTVV.

V usage is TRBV18 and J usage is TRBJ1-5, with TRBD1 identical over 7 bases. This CDR3 is 14 amino acids long. V trimming: 8 bases; J trimming: 5 bases; junction bases outside the gene matches: 9. Germline CDR1 KGHSH, CDR2 LQKENI. The CDR3 loop is CASPERQGDQPQHF. The CDR3 DNA reads TGTGCCAGCCCAGAACGACAGGGTGATCAGCCCCAGCATTTT.

This chain links TRBV24-1 with TRBJ2-1; weak D call: TRBD1 (6 bases). The V gene's germline CDR1 is KGHDR and CDR2 SFDVKD. This CDR3 region has 14 residues. V was cut by 4 bases and J by 7 bases, with 13 bases left in between. The CDR3 region is CATSDTSRGNEQFF. Here the CDR3 DNA reads TGTGCCACCAGTGACACGTCTAGGGGGAATGAGCAGTTCTTC.

The CDR3 DNA is TGTGCCAGCAGCGTCGACAGGCTCCAAGAGACCCAGTACTTC. It is translated as CASSVDRLQETQYF. This chain connects TRBV5-4 to TRBJ2-5; TRBD1 might be the D (6 bases). The V end lost 4 bases, the J end lost 1 base, and 11 bases lay between the germline ends. The CDR3 covers 14 residues. Germline loops: CDR1 SGHNT, CDR2 YYREEE (reference sequence).

The chain joins TRBV3-1 (or the pseudogene TRBV3-2) to TRBJ1-6, with D unclear. CDR1 is LGHDT, CDR2 YNNKEL, per germline (reference sequence). This CDR3 is built from 14 residues. V was shortened by 4 bases and J by 4 bases, with 8 bases between the two germline ends. The CDR3 sequence: CASSRALYNSPLHF. CDR3 DNA sequence: TGTGCCAGCAGCCGGGCCCTTTATAATTCACCCCTCCACTTT.

This rearrangement joins TRBV2 to TRBJ1-1, with a weak D call TRBD1 (5 bases). In germline, CDR1 is SNHLY, CDR2 FYNNEI. The ends were cut back, 6 bases at V and 2 bases at J, with 13 bases in the middle. This CDR3 comprises 14 residues. CDR3 residues: CASRPGGGNTEAFF. CDR3 bases: TGTGCCAGCAGACCGGGCGGGGGTAACACTGAAGCTTTCTTT.

This sequence joins TRBV12-3 or TRBV12-4 and TRBJ1-1, with 7 bases aligning to TRBD1. V lost 2 bases and J lost 6; bases outside the gene matches: 3. The CDR3 runs to 13 residues. In DNA, the CDR3 is TGTGCCAGCAGTTTACACAGGGGCCCTGAAGCTTTCTTT. It is translated as CASSLHRGPEAFF.